This TCR beta chain comes out of a study of response to subunit inactivated influenza vaccine. MiXCR, applied by TCRdb to the RT-PCR reads, yields one record per CDR3 protein. The table records about 780,000 distinct CDR3 sequences, approximately 17% of them present only once. The germline V gene has CDR1 SGHVS and CDR2 FQNEAQ. CDR3 size: 15 residues. Unmatched junction bases numbered 4, after V lost 1 base and J lost 5 bases. This clonotype was seen many times. Sequencing was performed on PBMCs from blood, taken about 5 days after vaccination. The receptor was isolated from a man aged 45-60 years who received an inactivated influenza vaccine. J is TRBJ2-7 and V is TRBV7-8; 11 bases are a match to TRBD2. CDR3 protein: CASSLVTSGAHEQYF. The CDR3 nucleotides are TGTGCCAGCAGCTTAGTGACTAGCGGGGCTCACGAGCAGTACTTC.